The 16 T cell receptor beta chains listed next were all sequenced from one sample in a study of blood T cell repertoires in COVID-19. Measured with immunoSEQ multiplex PCR; TCRdb has only the in-frame clones, and not every one. The sample includes more than 30,000 clones, 80% seen only once; the top ten take approximately 15%. Sequenced sample: peripheral blood. The receptor source for this set is a woman between 70 and 85 years old with acute or convalescent COVID-19.

V and J are TRBV6-5 and TRBJ2-3; a weak D match, TRBD1 (5 bases). The CDR3 covers 12 residues. Per germline, CDR1 MNHEY and CDR2 SVGAGI. Trimming removed 0 bases from V and 7 bases from J, with 5 bases in between. The CDR3 sequence: CASSYSGHTQYF. The CDR3 DNA sequence: TGTGCCAGCAGTTACTCGGGGCATACGCAGTATTTT.

The chain carries TRBV6-5 and TRBJ2-2; 8 nucleotides align to TRBD2. Trimming took 7 bases from V and 1 from J; bases not matched to a gene: 5. This CDR3 has 15 amino acids. Germline CDR1 reads MNHEY; CDR2 reads SVGAGI. CDR3 protein: CASNQLAGNTGELFF. The DNA for the CDR3 is TGTGCCAGCAATCAGCTAGCGGGGAACACCGGGGAGCTGTTTTTT.

This chain joins TRBV6-2 or TRBV6-3 and TRBJ2-3, with 7 bases aligning to TRBD2. CDR3 length: 16 residues. In germline, CDR1 is MNHEY, CDR2 SVGEGT. The ends lost 5 bases at V and 1 base at J; junction bases unmatched: 9. The CDR3 sequence is CASSPGLERGTDTQYF. CDR3 nucleotides: TGTGCCAGCAGTCCAGGACTAGAAAGAGGCACAGATACGCAGTATTTT.

This chain connects TRBV2 to TRBJ1-2, with 7 bases identical to TRBD1. This CDR3 contains 15 residues. The germline V gene encodes CDR1 SNHLY and CDR2 FYNNEI. The V and J ends lost 1 base and 5 bases, in that order; junction bases with no gene match: 7. CDR3 in amino acids: CASSEGGTALYGYTF. The CDR3 DNA sequence: TGTGCCAGCAGTGAAGGGGGGACAGCGCTGTATGGCTACACCTTC. The full variable domain, rest sourced from reference TRBV2 and TRBJ1-2, is EPEVTQTPSHQVTQMGQEVILRCVPISNHLYFYWYRQILGQKVEFLVSFYNNEISEKSEIFDDQFSVERPDGSNFTLKIRSTKLEDSAMYFCASSEGGTALYGYTFGSGTRLTVV.

The table lists this clone with a few counts. This sequence joins TRBV13 and TRBJ1-6; 8 bases are shared with TRBD1. Germline values: CDR1 PRHDT, CDR2 FYEKMQ (reference sequence). The CDR3 runs 16 residues. With V trimmed by 0 bases and J by 10 bases, 8 bases remained unmatched. This CDR3 reads CASSLGRGRSGSPLHF. CDR3 sequence (DNA): TGTGCCAGCAGCTTAGGCAGGGGGCGGTCGGGGTCACCCCTCCACTTT.

The J gene is TRBJ2-7, the V gene TRBV5-5; 10 bases match TRBD1. V trimming: 0 bases; J trimming: 5 bases; junction bases outside the gene matches: 11. This CDR3 contains 17 residues. Germline CDR1 SGHKS, CDR2 YYEKEE (reference sequence). DNA for the CDR3: TGTGCCAGCAGCTTGGTTCCGGGACAGGGGATTATCGACGAGCAGTACTTC. Translating gives CASSLVPGQGIIDEQYF.

V gene TRBV11-3 combines with J gene TRBJ2-1; D is perhaps TRBD1 (9 bases). There are 17 residues in the CDR3. The V gene lost 1 base and the J gene lost 5 bases, with 18 bases spanning the gap. The germline V gene has CDR1 SGHNT and CDR2 YENEEA. Written as DNA, the CDR3 is TGTGCCAGCAGCTTAGGCCAGCGGGGGACAGGGAACAATGAGCAGTTCTTC. Its protein product is CASSLGQRGTGNNEQFF.

The chain is built from TRBV5-4 and TRBJ2-1; the D is unclear. The V end lost 2 bases, the J end lost 9 bases, and 12 bases lay between the germline ends. CDR1 and CDR2 from the germline V gene are SGHNT and YYREEE (reference sequence). The CDR3 length is 13 residues. CDR3 sequence (DNA): TGTGCCAGCAGCTTAGGCAGGCAAATTGAGCAGTTCTTC. Translating gives CASSLGRQIEQFF.

The chain carries TRBV19 and TRBJ1-1, with D possibly TRBD1 on 6 matching bases. CDR1 and CDR2 from the germline V gene are LNHDA and SQIVND (reference sequence). CDR3 length equals 15 residues. V lost 5 bases, J lost 5 bases, and 18 bases lay in between. The CDR3 loop reads CASSVPGHRRTEAFF. CDR3 sequence (DNA): TGTGCCAGTAGTGTACCGGGACACCGGAGGACTGAAGCTTTCTTT.

V and J are TRBV5-1 and TRBJ2-1; TRBD2 is a possible D gene (6 bases). CDR1 is SGHRS, CDR2 YFSETQ, per germline. The CDR3 spans 15 residues. The V end lost 0 bases, the J end lost 5 bases, and 12 bases lay between the germline ends. The CDR3 sequence: CASSLEGGENNEQFF. The CDR3 nucleotides are TGCGCCAGCAGCTTGGAGGGCGGGGAGAACAATGAGCAGTTCTTC.

This rearrangement joins TRBV28 to TRBJ1-1; D uncertain. CDR3 length: 15 residues. Germline values: CDR1 MDHEN, CDR2 SYDVKM. Trimming shortened V by 5 bases and J by 1 base, and 14 bases separated the two germline ends. CDR3 bases: TGTGCCAGCAGTCCGATCGGGAAGGGGAACACTGAAGCTTTCTTT. This codes for CASSPIGKGNTEAFF.

The V and J genes are TRBV18 and TRBJ2-1; TRBD2 agrees at 9 bases. V was clipped by 0 bases and J by 10 bases; unmatched bases: 10. The CDR3 sequence is 16 residues long. CDR1 is KGHSH, CDR2 LQKENI, per germline. The CDR3 spells CASSPPLGGGVEEQFF. The CDR3 bases are TGTGCCAGCTCACCACCGCTTGGCGGGGGGGTTGAGGAGCAGTTCTTC.

This chain uses TRBV27 with TRBJ1-1, with 9 positions matching TRBD1. Trimming cost V 5 bases and J 7 bases; bases outside gene matches: 17. Germline CDR1 is MNHEY and CDR2 is SMNVEV (reference sequence). The CDR3 totals 17 residues. Written as DNA, the CDR3 is TGTGCCAGCAGTCCCCAGGGGACAGGGAGACCCATCAGTGAAGCTTTCTTT. Amino acids: CASSPQGTGRPISEAFF.

The chain carries TRBV5-4 and TRBJ1-4; no clear D. Trimming cost V 2 bases and J 4 bases, with 12 bases left between them. Per the germline V gene, CDR1 is SGHNT and CDR2 is YYREEE (reference sequence). The CDR3 runs 15 residues. The CDR3 nucleotides are TGTGCCAGCAGCTTCAACAGAGCACTTAATGAAAAACTGTTTTTT. Its translation is CASSFNRALNEKLFF.

The rearrangement uses TRBV7-8 and TRBJ1-2; D gene ambiguous. Germline assignment: CDR1 SGHVS and CDR2 FQNEAQ. Trimming pared 1 base from V and 8 bases from J, leaving 14 bases between. CDR3 length: 14 amino acids. CDR3 nucleotides: TGTGCCAGCAGCTTAGTGGGTGCGGGAACCGGCTACACCTTC. Protein product: CASSLVGAGTGYTF.

The chain couples TRBV2 to TRBJ2-7; 9 nucleotides line up with TRBD2. V dropped 10 bases and J dropped 3; count of bases not matched to a gene: 10. CDR1 and CDR2 (germline): SNHLY, FYNNEI. The CDR3 has 14 amino acids. The CDR3 coding sequence is TGTGCCATAAGCGGGGGGTCCAGCCTCTACGAGCAGTACTTC. Translating it yields CAISGGSSLYEQYF. Full variable domain (missing parts from reference TRBV2 and TRBJ2-7): EPEVTQTPSHQVTQMGQEVILRCVPISNHLYFYWYRQILGQKVEFLVSFYNNEISEKSEIFDDQFSVERPDGSNFTLKIRSTKLEDSAMYFCAISGGSSLYEQYFGPGTRLTVT.